These 14 T cell receptor beta chains share one sample of origin, sequenced in a study of blood T cell repertoires in COVID-19. This table comes from immunoSEQ multiplex PCR, and its TCRdb copy is limited to in-frame clones, with some not included. This table has about 200,000 clones, roughly 82% appearing once. The specimen was PBMCs or T cells enriched from blood (not recorded which). The receptors here all came from a man aged 35 to 55 with acute COVID-19.

This clone came up a few times. This chain uses TRBV27 with TRBJ1-2; 8 positions agree with TRBD1. The trim removed 7 bases at V and 4 bases at J, leaving 14 bases unmatched. The CDR3 is made up of 16 amino acids. The germline V gene has CDR1 MNHEY and CDR2 SMNVEV (reference sequence). CDR3 sequence: CASTPLGDRRPYGYTF. The CDR3, as DNA: TGTGCCAGCACCCCCTTGGGGGACAGGCGACCCTATGGCTACACCTTC.

This sequence joins TRBV27 and TRBJ1-1, with 8 bases fitting TRBD1. The CDR3 loop spans 14 amino acids. Trimming took 5 bases from V and 5 from J; bases not matched to a gene: 7. CDR1 is MNHEY, CDR2 SMNVEV, per germline (reference sequence). Written as DNA, the CDR3 is TGTGCCAGCAGTGGACAGGGATTGCGGACTGAAGCTTTCTTT. This codes for CASSGQGLRTEAFF.

This clone was seen more than once but under ten times. CDR3 coding DNA: TGTGCCAGCAGCACCCCGGACAGGGGGCAAGCCACTGAAGCTTTCTTT. It specifies CASSTPDRGQATEAFF. This chain links TRBV5-4 with TRBJ1-1, with TRBD1 matching over 11 bases. J was trimmed by 4 bases and V by 4 bases; bases with no gene match: 9. This CDR3 is 16 amino acids long. The germline V gene encodes CDR1 SGHNT and CDR2 YYREEE (reference sequence).

This chain uses TRBV4-2 with TRBJ2-2; D unclear. V lost 7 bases to trimming and J lost 3 bases, with 12 bases between them. This CDR3 contains 14 residues. Germline-derived CDR1 and CDR2 are LGHNA and YNFKEQ. The CDR3 loop is CASTKTDHTGELFF. The CDR3, as DNA: TGTGCCAGCACGAAGACTGACCACACCGGGGAGCTGTTTTTT.

The count of this clone is one. The chain employs TRBV4-2 and TRBJ2-2, with TRBD2 identical over 15 bases. CDR3 length equals 17 residues. Germline trimming cut 4 bases from V and 3 bases from J; bases unmatched to any gene: 3. The germline V gene has CDR1 LGHNA and CDR2 YNFKEQ. This CDR3 reads CASSLGTSGRYTGELFF. The CDR3 DNA is TGTGCCAGCAGCCTAGGGACTAGCGGGAGGTACACCGGGGAGCTGTTTTTT.

The chain recombines TRBV5-1 with TRBJ2-1; 11 bases are a match to TRBD2. Trimming at V came to 3 bases and at J to 3 bases, leaving 8 bases not matched to a gene. CDR1 and CDR2 (germline): SGHRS, YFSETQ. The CDR3 is 17 amino acids. The CDR3 sequence: CASSSRLAGLNYNEQFF. The CDR3, as DNA: TGCGCCAGCAGCTCGCGACTAGCGGGACTTAACTACAATGAGCAGTTCTTC.

Only one count was recorded for this clone. The chain employs TRBV5-1 and TRBJ2-1, with 10 bases aligning to TRBD2. The J segment lost 7 bases and the V segment lost 2 bases, leaving 6 bases of the junction unmatched. The CDR3 has 15 amino acids. Germline assignment: CDR1 SGHRS and CDR2 YFSETQ. CDR3 sequence (DNA): TGCGCCAGCAGCTTCGGAGCGGGAGGGCATAATGAGCAGTTCTTC. It codes for CASSFGAGGHNEQFF.

The CDR3 DNA sequence: TGTGCCAGCAGTGACGCAGGGGTCAGCTATGGCTACACCTTC. Translation: CASSDAGVSYGYTF. The chain is built from TRBV25-1 and TRBJ1-2; possibly TRBD1 for D (6 bases). Germline-derived CDR1 and CDR2 are MGHDK and SYGVNS. This CDR3 comprises 14 residues. The V and J ends lost 3 bases and 4 bases respectively, with 12 bases between them.

This clone was seen a single time. This chain uses TRBV15 with TRBJ1-2; D is perhaps TRBD1 (6 bases). The V gene lost 0 bases and the J gene lost 2 bases, with 10 bases spanning the gap. CDR1 is LNHNV and CDR2 is YYDKDF in the germline V gene (reference sequence). This CDR3 is 15 amino acids long. The CDR3 DNA follows: TGTGCCACCAGCAGAGATAACAGGGAGAACTATGGCTACACCTTC. Its translation: CATSRDNRENYGYTF.

The gene calls are TRBV7-9 and TRBJ2-5; a possible D gene is TRBD1 (6 bases). The germline V gene encodes CDR1 SEHNR and CDR2 FQNEAQ (reference sequence). Trimming removed 1 base at V and 4 bases at J, with 13 bases between. CDR3 length: 15 residues. CDR3 region: CASSLVLGGLETQYF. The DNA of the CDR3 is TGTGCCAGCAGCTTAGTACTAGGGGGATTAGAGACCCAGTACTTC. The complete variable domain, with remaining parts taken from reference TRBV7-9 and TRBJ2-5, reads DTGVSQNPRHKITKRGQNVTFRCDPISEHNRLYWYRQTLGQGPEFLTYFQNEAQLEKSRLLSDRFSAERPKGSFSTLEIQRTEQGDSAMYLCASSLVLGGLETQYFGPGTRLLVL.

V usage is TRBV5-1 and J usage is TRBJ1-5; 8 bases are a match to TRBD1. The CDR3 loop spans 15 amino acids. Germline V CDR1 and CDR2: SGHRS, YFSETQ. V lost 0 bases, J lost 5 bases, and 4 bases stayed unmatched. The DNA for the CDR3 is TGCGCCAGCAGCTTGGAAGGACAGGGCTATCAGCCCCAGCATTTT. Protein: CASSLEGQGYQPQHF.

V gene TRBV30 combines with J gene TRBJ1-2; 7 nucleotides agree with TRBD1. CDR3 length: 13 amino acids. Germline trimming cut 1 base from V and 7 bases from J; bases unmatched to any gene: 6. From germline, CDR1 is GTSNPN and CDR2 SVGIG (reference sequence). CDR3 residues: CAWSDRGLGGYTF. The CDR3 DNA is TGTGCCTGGAGTGACAGGGGTTTAGGTGGCTACACCTTC.

The chain links TRBV18 to TRBJ2-7; 7 bases align to TRBD1. V was pared by 0 bases and J by 1 base, with 12 bases of the junction left unmatched. The CDR3 is made up of 18 amino acids. Germline V gene lookup returns CDR1 KGHSH and CDR2 LQKENI. The CDR3 spells CASSPPRGQVSRSYEQYF. CDR3 nucleotide sequence: TGTGCCAGCTCACCACCGCGAGGACAGGTCAGCAGGTCCTACGAGCAGTACTTC.

The chain is built from TRBV4-1 and TRBJ2-4; perhaps TRBD2 as D (6 bases). The germline CDR1 and CDR2 sequences are MGHRA and YSYEKL. The CDR3 length is 19 residues. V lost 1 base and J lost 2, with 21 bases in between. The CDR3 DNA follows: TGCGCCAGCAGCCAAGGGGCACTCGACGGGAGTGGAACCAAAAACATTCAGTACTTC. This codes for CASSQGALDGSGTKNIQYF.